This TCR beta chain was found in a study of shared clonotypes between healthy human individuals. On the study more broadly: Contributing individuals were two females and three males aged 18 to 49.

Findings and limits, study-wide: Sample collection involved blood only; tissue repertoires are likely different. Clonotypes that were shared across a handful of donors made up around 5% of naive CD4 clonotypes.

From germline, CDR1 is SGHTA and CDR2 FQGNSA. CDR3 length equals 19 residues. Trimming shortened V by 0 bases and J by 1 base, and 19 bases separated the two germline ends. The split of CD4+ cells yielded CD45RA+ naive and CD45RA-negative memory subsets. This table comes from immunoSEQ multiplex PCR, and its TCRdb copy is limited to in-frame clones, with some not included. The repertoire has 2 million to 3 million clones, 90% to 95% of them found once; the top ten carry around 0.37%. Worth noting for this clone: Its cognate antigen is unknown.

The rearrangement joins TRBV7-2 to TRBJ1-5; possible D gene TRBD1, 5 bases. Sequenced sample: naive CD4+ T cells from PBMCs. Sample subset: CD45RA+ positively selected. This receptor was identified in a man aged 18 to 29 in good health. Some clones in this sample may be carry-over from other donors' samples. The CDR3 sequence is CASSLALGRQGRSNQPQHF. The CDR3 coding sequence is TGTGCCAGCAGCTTAGCTTTGGGACGGCAGGGTAGGAGCAATCAGCCCCAGCATTTT.